Shown below are 2 T cell receptor beta chains from a single sample sequenced in a study of TIL therapy for anti-PD-1-resistant metastatic lung cancer. This was the immunoSEQ v3 assay. Assay used: immunoSEQ multiplex PCR; TCRdb lists only in-frame clones, some missing. The sample lists more than 45,000 clones; about nine tenths were seen once. Sample time point: pre-treatment sample, taken before nivolumab and TIL therapy. Sequencing was performed on blood, taken at baseline. The receptors derive from a person aged 25 to 79 with non-small cell lung cancer.

This clone was seen once. The V and J genes are TRBV6-5 and TRBJ2-7, with a possible D match to TRBD1 (5 bases). Trimming pared 8 bases from V and 2 bases from J, leaving 13 bases between. Germline V gene sequence: CDR1 MNHEY, CDR2 SVGAGI. CDR3 size: 13 residues. CDR3 in amino acids: CASSTRAPYEQYF. The DNA of the CDR3 is TGTGCCAGCTCCACCAGGGCCCCCTACGAGCAGTACTTC.

The genes are TRBV6-4 and TRBJ2-3; no clear D gene. V was trimmed by 0 bases and J by 1 base, leaving 8 bases between them. Germline assignment: CDR1 MRHNA and CDR2 SNTAGT. The CDR3 extends over 15 amino acids. The CDR3 DNA sequence: TGTGCCAGCAGTGACTCTGGTACTCGCACAGATACGCAGTATTTT. Protein product: CASSDSGTRTDTQYF.